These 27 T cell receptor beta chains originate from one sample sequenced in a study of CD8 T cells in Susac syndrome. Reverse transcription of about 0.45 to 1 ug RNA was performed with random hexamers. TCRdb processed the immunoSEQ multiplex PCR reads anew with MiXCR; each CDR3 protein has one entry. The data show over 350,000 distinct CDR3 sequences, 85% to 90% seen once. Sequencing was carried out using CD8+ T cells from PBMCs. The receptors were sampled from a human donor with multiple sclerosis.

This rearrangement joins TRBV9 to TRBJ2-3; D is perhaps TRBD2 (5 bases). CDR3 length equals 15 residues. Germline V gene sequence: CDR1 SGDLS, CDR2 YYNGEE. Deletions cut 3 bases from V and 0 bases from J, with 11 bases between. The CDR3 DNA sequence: TGTGCCAGCAGCGCCGGGGTTACTAGCACAGATACGCAGTATTTT. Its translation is CASSAGVTSTDTQYF.

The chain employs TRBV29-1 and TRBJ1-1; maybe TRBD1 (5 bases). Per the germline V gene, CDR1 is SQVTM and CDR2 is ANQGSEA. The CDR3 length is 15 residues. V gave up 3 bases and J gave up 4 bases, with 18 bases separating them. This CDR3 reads CSVDPRGAEGTEAFF. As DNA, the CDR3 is TGCAGCGTTGACCCACGGGGCGCCGAGGGCACTGAAGCTTTCTTT. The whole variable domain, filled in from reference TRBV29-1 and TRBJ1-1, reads SAVISQKPSRDICQRGTSLTIQCQVDSQVTMMFWYRQQPGQSLTLIATANQGSEATYESGFVIDKFPISRPNLTFSTLTVSNMSPEDSSIYLCSVDPRGAEGTEAFFGQGTRLTVV.

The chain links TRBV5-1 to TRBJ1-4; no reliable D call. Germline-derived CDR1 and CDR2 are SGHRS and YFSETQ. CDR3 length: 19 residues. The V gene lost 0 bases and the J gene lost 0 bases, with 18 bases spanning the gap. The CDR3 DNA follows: TGCGCCAGCAGCTTGGCCATCTGGGAGTATCCTGCAACTAATGAAAAACTGTTTTTT. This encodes CASSLAIWEYPATNEKLFF.

The CDR3 DNA follows: TGTGCCAGCAGCTTGGAAGGGGCGGCCGCCTACGAGCAGTACTTC. It translates to CASSLEGAAAYEQYF. The rearrangement links TRBV5-4 to TRBJ2-7; D may be TRBD1 (5 bases). The length of the CDR3 is 15 residues. Trimming took 0 bases from V and 2 from J, leaving 12 bases between them. Per the germline V gene, CDR1 is SGHNT and CDR2 is YYREEE (reference sequence).

CDR3 nucleotide sequence: TGTGCCAGCAACGATTATGGGGCCGAAAGCGGCACCGGGGAGCTGTTTTTT. Its translation: CASNDYGAESGTGELFF. The V call is TRBV2, the J call TRBJ2-2; D is perhaps TRBD1 or TRBD2 (5 bases each). Germline values: CDR1 SNHLY, CDR2 FYNNEI. Trimming took off 7 bases at V and 4 bases at J, with 22 bases between the two ends. This CDR3 has 17 residues.

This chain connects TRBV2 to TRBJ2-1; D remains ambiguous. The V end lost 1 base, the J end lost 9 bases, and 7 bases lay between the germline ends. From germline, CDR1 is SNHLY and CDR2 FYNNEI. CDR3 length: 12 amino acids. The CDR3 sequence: CASSEGTIEQFF. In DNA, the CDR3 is TGTGCCAGCAGTGAAGGCACGATTGAGCAGTTCTTC.

This CDR3 reads CASRMTGNTEAFF. In DNA form, the CDR3 reads TGTGCCAGCAGGATGACAGGGAACACTGAAGCTTTCTTT. The chain links TRBV6-2 or TRBV6-3 to TRBJ1-1, with a tentative D call TRBD1 (6 bases). Trimming left V 6 bases short and J 1 base short, with 9 bases between. Per germline, CDR1 MNHEY and CDR2 SVGEGT. There are 13 residues in the CDR3.

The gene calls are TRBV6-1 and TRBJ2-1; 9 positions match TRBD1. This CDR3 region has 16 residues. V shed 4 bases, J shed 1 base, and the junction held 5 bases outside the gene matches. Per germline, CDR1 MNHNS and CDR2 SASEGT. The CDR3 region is CASSGLQGASYNEQFF. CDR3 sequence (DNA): TGTGCCAGCAGTGGATTACAGGGGGCATCCTACAATGAGCAGTTCTTC.

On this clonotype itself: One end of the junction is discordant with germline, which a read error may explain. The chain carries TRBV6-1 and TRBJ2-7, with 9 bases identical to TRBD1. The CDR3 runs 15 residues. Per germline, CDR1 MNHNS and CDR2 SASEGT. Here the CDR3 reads CASSEAGTGIYEQYF. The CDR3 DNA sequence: TGTGCCAGCAGCGAAGCCGGGACAGGGATCTACGAGCAGTACTTC.

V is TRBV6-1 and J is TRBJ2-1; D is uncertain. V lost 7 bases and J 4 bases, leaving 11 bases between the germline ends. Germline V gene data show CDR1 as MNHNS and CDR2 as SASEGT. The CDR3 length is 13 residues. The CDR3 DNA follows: TGTGCCAGCATAGACTGGACGTACAATGAGCAGTTCTTC. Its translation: CASIDWTYNEQFF.

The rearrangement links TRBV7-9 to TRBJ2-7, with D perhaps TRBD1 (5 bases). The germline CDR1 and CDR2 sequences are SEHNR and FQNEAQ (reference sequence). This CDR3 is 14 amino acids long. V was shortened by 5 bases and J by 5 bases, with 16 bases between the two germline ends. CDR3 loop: CASSQGSPRNEQYF. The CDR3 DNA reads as TGTGCCAGCAGCCAGGGATCCCCCAGGAACGAGCAGTACTTC.

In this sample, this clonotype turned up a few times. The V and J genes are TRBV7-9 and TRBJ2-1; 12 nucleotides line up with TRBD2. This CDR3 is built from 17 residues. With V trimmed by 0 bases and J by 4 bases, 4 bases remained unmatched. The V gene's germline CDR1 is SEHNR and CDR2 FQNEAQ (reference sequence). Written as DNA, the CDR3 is TGTGCCAGCAGCTTAGCGCTAGGACTAGCGGGGTACAATGAGCAGTTCTTC. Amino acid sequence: CASSLALGLAGYNEQFF.

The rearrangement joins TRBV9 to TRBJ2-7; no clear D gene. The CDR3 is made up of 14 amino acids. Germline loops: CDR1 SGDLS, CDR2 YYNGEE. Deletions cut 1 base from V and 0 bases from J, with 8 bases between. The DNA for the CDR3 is TGTGCCAGCAGCGTATCAAGCGACTCCTACGAGCAGTACTTC. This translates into CASSVSSDSYEQYF.

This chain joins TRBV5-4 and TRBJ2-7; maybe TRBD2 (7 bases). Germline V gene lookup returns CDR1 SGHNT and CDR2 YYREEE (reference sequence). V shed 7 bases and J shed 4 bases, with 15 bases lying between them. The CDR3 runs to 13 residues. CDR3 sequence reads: CASGERGHYEQYF. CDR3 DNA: TGTGCCAGCGGGGAGCGGGGACATTACGAGCAGTACTTC.

The CDR3 is CASSEVPLSYEQYF. As DNA, the CDR3 is TGTGCCAGCAGTGAGGTCCCCCTTTCCTACGAGCAGTACTTC. This chain links TRBV2 with TRBJ2-7, with D hard to call. Trimming shortened V by 3 bases and J by 1 base, and 10 bases separated the two germline ends. The CDR3 runs to 14 residues. The germline V gene has CDR1 SNHLY and CDR2 FYNNEI.

CDR3 DNA: TGTGCCAGCAGCTGGGGCCGGCGTGAAAAACTGTTTTTT. Translated, it gives CASSWGRREKLFF. V is TRBV5-4 and J is TRBJ1-4, with D possibly TRBD1 on 5 matching bases. V was trimmed by 3 bases and J by 7 bases, leaving 10 bases between them. Looked up from germline, CDR1 is SGHNT and CDR2 is YYREEE (reference sequence). This CDR3 is built from 13 residues. The variable domain in full, completed from reference TRBV5-4 and TRBJ1-4, reads ETGVTQSPTHLIKTRGQQVTLRCSSQSGHNTVSWYQQALGQGPQFIFQYYREEENGRGNFPPRFSGLQFPNYSSELNVNALELDDSALYLCASSWGRREKLFFGSGTQLSVL.

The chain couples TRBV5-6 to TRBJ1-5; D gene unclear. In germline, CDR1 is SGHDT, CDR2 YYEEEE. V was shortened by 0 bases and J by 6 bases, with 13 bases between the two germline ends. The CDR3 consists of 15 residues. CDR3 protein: CASSLAGYISQPQHF. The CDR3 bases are TGTGCCAGCAGCTTGGCGGGGTATATCTCTCAGCCCCAGCATTTT.

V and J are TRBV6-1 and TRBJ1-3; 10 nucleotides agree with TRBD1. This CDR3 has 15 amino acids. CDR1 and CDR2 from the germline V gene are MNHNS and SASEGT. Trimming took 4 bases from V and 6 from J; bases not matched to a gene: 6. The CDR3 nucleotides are TGTGCCAGCAGTGTTGACAGGGGGCCTGAAAACACCATATATTTT. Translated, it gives CASSVDRGPENTIYF.

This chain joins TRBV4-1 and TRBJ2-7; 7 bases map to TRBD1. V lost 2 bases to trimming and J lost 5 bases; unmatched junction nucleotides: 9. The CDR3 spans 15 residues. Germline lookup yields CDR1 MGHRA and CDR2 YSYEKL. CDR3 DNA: TGCGCCAGCAGCCAATGGGGACAGCTTATCGACGAGCAGTACTTC. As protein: CASSQWGQLIDEQYF.

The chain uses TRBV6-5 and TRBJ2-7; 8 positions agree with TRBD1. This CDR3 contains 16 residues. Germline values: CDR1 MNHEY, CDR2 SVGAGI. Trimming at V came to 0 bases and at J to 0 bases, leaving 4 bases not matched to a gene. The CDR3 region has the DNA TGTGCCAGCAGTTACTCGCAGGGGGCGATCTCCTACGAGCAGTACTTC. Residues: CASSYSQGAISYEQYF.

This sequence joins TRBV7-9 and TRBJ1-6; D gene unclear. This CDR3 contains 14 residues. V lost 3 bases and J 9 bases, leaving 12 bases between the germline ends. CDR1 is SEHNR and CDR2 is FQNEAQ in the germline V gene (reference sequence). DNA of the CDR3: TGTGCCAGCAGCTTTGAGGGCGGCGGTTCACCCCTCCACTTT. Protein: CASSFEGGGSPLHF.

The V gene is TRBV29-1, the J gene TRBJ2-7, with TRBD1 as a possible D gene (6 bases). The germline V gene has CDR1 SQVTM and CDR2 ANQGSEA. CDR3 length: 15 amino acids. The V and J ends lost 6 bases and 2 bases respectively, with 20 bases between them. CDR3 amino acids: CSVIISEGQTYEQYF. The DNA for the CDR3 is TGCAGCGTAATAATTTCTGAAGGACAGACCTACGAGCAGTACTTC.

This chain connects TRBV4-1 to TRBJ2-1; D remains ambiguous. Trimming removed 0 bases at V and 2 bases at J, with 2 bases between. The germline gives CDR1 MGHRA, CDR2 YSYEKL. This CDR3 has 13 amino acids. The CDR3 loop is CASSQEPYNEQFF. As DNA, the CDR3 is TGCGCCAGCAGCCAAGAGCCCTACAATGAGCAGTTCTTC.

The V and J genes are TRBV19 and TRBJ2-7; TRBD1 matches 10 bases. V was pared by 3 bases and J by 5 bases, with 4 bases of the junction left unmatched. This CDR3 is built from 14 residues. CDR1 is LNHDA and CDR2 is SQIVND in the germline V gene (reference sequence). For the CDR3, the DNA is TGTGCCAGTAGTATTTCGGGACAGGGGCACGAGCAGTACTTC. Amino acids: CASSISGQGHEQYF.

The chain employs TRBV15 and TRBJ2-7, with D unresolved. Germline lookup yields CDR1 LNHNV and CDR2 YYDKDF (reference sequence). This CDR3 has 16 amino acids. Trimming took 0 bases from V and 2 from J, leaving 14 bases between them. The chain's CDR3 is CATSRDLDAQTYEQYF. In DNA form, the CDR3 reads TGTGCCACCAGCAGAGATCTCGATGCCCAAACCTACGAGCAGTACTTC.

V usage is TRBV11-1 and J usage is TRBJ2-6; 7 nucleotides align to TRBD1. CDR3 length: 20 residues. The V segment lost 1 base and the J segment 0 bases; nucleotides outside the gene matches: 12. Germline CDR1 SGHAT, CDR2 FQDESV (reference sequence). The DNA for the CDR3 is TGTGCCAGCAGCTTAGTTAACTCCGGGACAGTCTACTCTGGGGCCAACGTCCTGACTTTC. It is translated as CASSLVNSGTVYSGANVLTF. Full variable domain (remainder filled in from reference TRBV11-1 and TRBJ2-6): EAEVAQSPRYKITEKSQAVAFWCDPISGHATLYWYRQILGQGPELLVQFQDESVVDDSQLPKDRFSAERLKGVDSTLKIQPAELGDSAMYLCASSLVNSGTVYSGANVLTFGAGSRLTVL.

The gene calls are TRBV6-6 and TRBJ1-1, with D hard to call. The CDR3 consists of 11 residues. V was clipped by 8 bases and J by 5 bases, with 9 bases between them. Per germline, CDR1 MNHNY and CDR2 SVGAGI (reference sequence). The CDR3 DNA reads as TGTGCCAGCTTTATCGGGACTGAAGCTTTCTTT. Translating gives CASFIGTEAFF.